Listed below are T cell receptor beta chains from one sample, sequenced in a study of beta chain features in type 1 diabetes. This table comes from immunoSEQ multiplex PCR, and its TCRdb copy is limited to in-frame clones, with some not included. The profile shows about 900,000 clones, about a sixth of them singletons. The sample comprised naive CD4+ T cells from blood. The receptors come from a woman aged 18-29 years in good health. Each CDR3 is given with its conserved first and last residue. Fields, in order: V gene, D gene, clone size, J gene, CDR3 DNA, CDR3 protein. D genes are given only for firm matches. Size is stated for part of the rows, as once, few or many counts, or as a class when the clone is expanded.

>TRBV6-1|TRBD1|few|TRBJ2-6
TGTGCCAGCAGTGTCGTGGGACAGGGCCCTGGGGCCAACGTCCTGACTTTC
CASSVVGQGPGANVLTF
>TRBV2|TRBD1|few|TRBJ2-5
TGTGCCAGCAGCCCGCCGGGGACAGCACAAGAGACCCAGTACTTC
CASSPPGTAQETQYF
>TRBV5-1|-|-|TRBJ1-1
TGCGCCAGCAGCCCACGTCGGGGGAGAGGGAACACTGAAGCTTTCTTT
CASSPRRGRGNTEAFF
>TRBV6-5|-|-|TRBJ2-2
TGTGCCAGCAGTTACTCGAGTGGGGTCACCGGGGAGCTGTTTTTT
CASSYSSGVTGELFF
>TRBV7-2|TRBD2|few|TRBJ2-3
TGTGCCAGCAGCCCCAGACTAGCGGGAAGCACAGATACGCAGTATTTT
CASSPRLAGSTDTQYF
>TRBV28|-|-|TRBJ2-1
TGTGCCAGCAGACCCGGTGGACTCTCAAAGGAGCAGTTCTTC
CASRPGGLSKEQFF
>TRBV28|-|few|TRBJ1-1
TGTGCCAGCAGTTCTCATCCCGGTCAGGACACTGAAGCTTTCTTT
CASSSHPGQDTEAFF
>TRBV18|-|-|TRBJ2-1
TGTGCCAGCTCACCACCGTTAGGGGGAAGCTCCTACAATGAGCAGTTCTTC
CASSPPLGGSSYNEQFF
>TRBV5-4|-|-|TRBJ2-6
TGTGCCAGCAGCTCCGCGGCCATCCCCCTCGGGGCCAACGTCCTGACTTTC
CASSSAAIPLGANVLTF
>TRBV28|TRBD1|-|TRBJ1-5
TGTGCCAGCAGTTTATGGGACAGGTTGGATCAGCCCCAGCATTTT
CASSLWDRLDQPQHF
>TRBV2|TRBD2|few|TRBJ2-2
TGTGCCAGCAGATACCTTAATAGCGGGAGTGGGGACACCGGGGAGCTGTTTTTT
CASRYLNSGSGDTGELFF
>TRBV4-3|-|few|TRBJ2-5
TGCGCCAGCAGCCCGTCCCACAGGCAAGAGACCCAGTACTTC
CASSPSHRQETQYF
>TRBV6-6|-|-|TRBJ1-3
TGTGCCAGCAGTTACGACCGTCTCCCTGGAAACACCATATATTTT
CASSYDRLPGNTIYF
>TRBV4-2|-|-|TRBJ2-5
TGTGCCAGCAGCCAAGCCCGGGGGCTAGCGACTTACCAAGAGACCCAGTACTTC
CASSQARGLATYQETQYF
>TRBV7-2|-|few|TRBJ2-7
TGTGCCAGCAGCCGAGGCAAGGTCTTAACCTACGAGCAGTACTTC
CASSRGKVLTYEQYF
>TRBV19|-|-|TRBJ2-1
TGTGCCAGTACCCGGGACTCCTACAATGAGCAGTTCTTC
CASTRDSYNEQFF
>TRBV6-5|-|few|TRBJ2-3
TGTGCCAGCAGTCCCAAAGGGGGCACAGATACGCAGTATTTT
CASSPKGGTDTQYF
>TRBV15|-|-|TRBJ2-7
TGTGCCACCAGCAGAGTACTCGCGGGTACCTACGAGCAGTACTTC
CATSRVLAGTYEQYF
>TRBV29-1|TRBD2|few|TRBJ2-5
TGCAGCGTTTCGGTTAGCGGGAACACAAAGACCCAGTACTTC
CSVSVSGNTKTQYF
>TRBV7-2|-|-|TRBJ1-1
TGTGCCAGCAGCTACCTGAACACTGAAGCTTTCTTT
CASSYLNTEAFF
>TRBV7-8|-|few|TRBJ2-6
TGTGCCAGCAGCCGAAACTCTGGGGCCAACGTCCTGACTTTC
CASSRNSGANVLTF
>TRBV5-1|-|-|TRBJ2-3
TGCGCCAGCAGCGTGTCCACAGATACGCAGTATTTT
CASSVSTDTQYF
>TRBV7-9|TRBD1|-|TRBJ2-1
TGTGCCAGCGGGGGACAGGGACCCTACAATGAGCAGTTCTTC
CASGGQGPYNEQFF